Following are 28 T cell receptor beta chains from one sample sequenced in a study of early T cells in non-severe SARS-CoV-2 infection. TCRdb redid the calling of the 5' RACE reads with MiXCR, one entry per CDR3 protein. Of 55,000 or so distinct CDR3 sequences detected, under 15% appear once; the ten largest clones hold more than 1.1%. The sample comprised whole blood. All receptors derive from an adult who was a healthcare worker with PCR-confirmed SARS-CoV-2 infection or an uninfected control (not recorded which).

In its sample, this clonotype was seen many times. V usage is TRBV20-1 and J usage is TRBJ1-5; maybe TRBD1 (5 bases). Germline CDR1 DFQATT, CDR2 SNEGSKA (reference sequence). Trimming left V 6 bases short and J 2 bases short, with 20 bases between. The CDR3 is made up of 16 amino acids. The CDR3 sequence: CSALSRSSTGNQPQHF. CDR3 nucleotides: TGCAGTGCCCTGTCGAGGTCTTCGACAGGCAATCAGCCCCAGCATTTT.

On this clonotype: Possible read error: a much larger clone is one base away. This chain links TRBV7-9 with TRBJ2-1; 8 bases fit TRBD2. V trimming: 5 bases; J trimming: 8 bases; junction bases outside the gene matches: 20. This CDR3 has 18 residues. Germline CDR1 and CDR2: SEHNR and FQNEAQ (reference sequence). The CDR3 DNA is TGTGCCAGCAGCGGACTGGGCCCTGGCGGGGGGCTAGTCGATGAGCAGTTCTTC. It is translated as CASSGLGPGGGLVDEQFF. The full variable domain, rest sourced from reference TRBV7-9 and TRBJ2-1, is DTGVSQNPRHKITKRGQNVTFRCDPISEHNRLYWYRQTLGQGPEFLTYFQNEAQLEKSRLLSDRFSAERPKGSFSTLEIQRTEQGDSAMYLCASSGLGPGGGLVDEQFFGPGTRLTVL.

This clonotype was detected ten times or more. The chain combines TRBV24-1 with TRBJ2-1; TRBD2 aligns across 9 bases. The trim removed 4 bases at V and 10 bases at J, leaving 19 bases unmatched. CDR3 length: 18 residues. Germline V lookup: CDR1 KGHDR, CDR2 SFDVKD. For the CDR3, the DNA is TGTGCCACCAGTGACCTCCCCTATTCGAGCGGGGGGTCCTTGGAGCAGTTCTTC. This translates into CATSDLPYSSGGSLEQFF.

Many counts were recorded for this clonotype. DNA of the CDR3: TGTGCCAGCAGCTTATCGGGAGGGCGGAAACTGTTTTTT. Translated: CASSLSGGRKLFF. The chain carries TRBV7-8 and TRBJ1-4; unclear D gene. The CDR3 contains 13 residues. V shed 2 bases and J shed 11 bases, with 12 bases lying between them. Germline CDR1 is SGHVS and CDR2 is FQNEAQ.

The CDR3, as DNA: TGTGCCATCAGCGCCGGGACAGCCCGATCTATAGGCACTGAAGCTTTCTTT. As protein: CAISAGTARSIGTEAFF. The chain employs TRBV10-3 and TRBJ1-1, with 7 nucleotides matching TRBD1. Germline V gene sequence: CDR1 ENHRY, CDR2 SYGVKD. V lost 6 bases, J lost 4 bases, and 17 bases stayed unmatched. This CDR3 is 17 amino acids long.

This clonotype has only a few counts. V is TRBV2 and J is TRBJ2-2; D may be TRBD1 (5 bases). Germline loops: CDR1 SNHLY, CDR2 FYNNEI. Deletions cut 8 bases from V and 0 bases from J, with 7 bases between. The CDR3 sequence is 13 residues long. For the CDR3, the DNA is TGTGCCAGCTCGACAGCGAACACCGGGGAGCTGTTTTTT. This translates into CASSTANTGELFF.

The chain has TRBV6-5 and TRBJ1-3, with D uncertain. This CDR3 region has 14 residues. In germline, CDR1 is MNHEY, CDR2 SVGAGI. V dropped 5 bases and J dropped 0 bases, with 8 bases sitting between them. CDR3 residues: CASSDANSGNTIYF. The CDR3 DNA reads TGTGCCAGCAGTGACGCCAACTCTGGAAACACCATATATTTT.

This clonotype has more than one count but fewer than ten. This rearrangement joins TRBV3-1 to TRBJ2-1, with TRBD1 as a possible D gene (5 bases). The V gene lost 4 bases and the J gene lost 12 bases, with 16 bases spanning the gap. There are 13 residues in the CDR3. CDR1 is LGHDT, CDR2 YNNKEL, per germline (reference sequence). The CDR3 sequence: CASSPGPGRGQFF. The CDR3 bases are TGTGCCAGCAGCCCAGGGCCCGGTAGAGGGCAGTTCTTC.

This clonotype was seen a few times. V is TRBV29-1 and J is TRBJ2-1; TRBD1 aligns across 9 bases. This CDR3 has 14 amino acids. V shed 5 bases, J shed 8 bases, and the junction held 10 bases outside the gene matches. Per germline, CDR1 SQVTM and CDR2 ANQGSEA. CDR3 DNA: TGCAGCGTTAAACAGGGGGCGCCTTTGGATGAGCAGTTCTTC. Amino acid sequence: CSVKQGAPLDEQFF.

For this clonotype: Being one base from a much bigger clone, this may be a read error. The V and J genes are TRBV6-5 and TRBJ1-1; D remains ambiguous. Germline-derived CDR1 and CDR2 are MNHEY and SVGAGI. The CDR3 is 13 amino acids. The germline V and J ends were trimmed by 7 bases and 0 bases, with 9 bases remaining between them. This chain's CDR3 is CASMDALNTEAFF. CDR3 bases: TGTGCCAGCATGGACGCACTGAACACTGAAGCTTTCTTT.

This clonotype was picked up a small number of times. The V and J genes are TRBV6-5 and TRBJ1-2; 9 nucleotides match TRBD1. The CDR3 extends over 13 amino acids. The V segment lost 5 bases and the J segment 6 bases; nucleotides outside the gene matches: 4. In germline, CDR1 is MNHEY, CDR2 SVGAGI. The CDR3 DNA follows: TGTGCCAGCAGTCTGGACAGGGGCCATGGCTACACCTTC. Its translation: CASSLDRGHGYTF.

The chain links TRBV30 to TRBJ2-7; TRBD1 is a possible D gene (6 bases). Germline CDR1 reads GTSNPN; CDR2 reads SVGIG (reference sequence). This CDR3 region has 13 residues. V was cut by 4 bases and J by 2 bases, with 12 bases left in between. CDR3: CAWKVRGTYEQYF. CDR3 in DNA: TGTGCCTGGAAAGTCAGGGGCACCTACGAGCAGTACTTC.

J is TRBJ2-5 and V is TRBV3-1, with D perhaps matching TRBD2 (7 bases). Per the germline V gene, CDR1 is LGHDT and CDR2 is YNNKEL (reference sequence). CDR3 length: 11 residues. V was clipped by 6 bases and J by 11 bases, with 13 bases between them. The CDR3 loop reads CASSRGGGQYF. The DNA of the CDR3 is TGTGCCAGCAGTCGCGGGGGCGGACAGTACTTC.

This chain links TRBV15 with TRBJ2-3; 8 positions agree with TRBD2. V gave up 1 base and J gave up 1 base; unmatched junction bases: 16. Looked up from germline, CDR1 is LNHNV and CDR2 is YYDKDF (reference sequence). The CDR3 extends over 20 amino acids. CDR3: CATSRGSGGIGFWGTDTQYF. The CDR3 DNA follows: TGTGCCACCAGCAGAGGGAGCGGGGGCATTGGGTTTTGGGGCACAGATACGCAGTATTTT.

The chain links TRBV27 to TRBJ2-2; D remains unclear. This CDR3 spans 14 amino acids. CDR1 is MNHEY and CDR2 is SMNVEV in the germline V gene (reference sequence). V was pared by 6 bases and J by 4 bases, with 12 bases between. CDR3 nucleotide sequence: TGTGCCAGCAGACCCTCTCGGAGCACCGGGGAGCTGTTTTTT. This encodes CASRPSRSTGELFF.

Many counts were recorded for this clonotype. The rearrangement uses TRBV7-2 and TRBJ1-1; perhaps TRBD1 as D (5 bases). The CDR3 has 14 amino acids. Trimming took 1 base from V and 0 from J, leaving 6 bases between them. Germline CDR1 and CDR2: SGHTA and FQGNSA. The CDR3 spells CASSLVGLNTEAFF. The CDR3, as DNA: TGTGCCAGCAGCTTAGTGGGGCTGAACACTGAAGCTTTCTTT.

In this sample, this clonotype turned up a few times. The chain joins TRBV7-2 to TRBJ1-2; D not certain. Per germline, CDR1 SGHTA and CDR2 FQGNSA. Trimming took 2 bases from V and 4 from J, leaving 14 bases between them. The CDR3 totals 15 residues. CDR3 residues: CASSLNADASYGYTF. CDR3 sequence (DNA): TGTGCCAGCAGCTTAAACGCGGACGCATCCTATGGCTACACCTTC.

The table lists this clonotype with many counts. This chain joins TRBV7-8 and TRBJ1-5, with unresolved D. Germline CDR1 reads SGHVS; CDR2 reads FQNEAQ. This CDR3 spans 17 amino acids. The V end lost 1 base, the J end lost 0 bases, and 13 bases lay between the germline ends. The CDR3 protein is CASSLVGGSPSNQPQHF. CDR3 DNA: TGTGCCAGCAGCTTAGTGGGTGGTTCCCCTAGCAATCAGCCCCAGCATTTT.

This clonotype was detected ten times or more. CDR3 protein: CASGEQGPLQPQHF. CDR3 nucleotides: TGTGCTAGTGGGGAACAGGGTCCCCTTCAGCCCCAGCATTTT. V and J are TRBV12-5 and TRBJ1-5, with a tentative D call TRBD1 (6 bases). Trimming took off 6 bases at V and 6 bases at J, with 15 bases between the two ends. This CDR3 comprises 14 residues. Germline CDR1 is LGHNT and CDR2 is FRNRAP.

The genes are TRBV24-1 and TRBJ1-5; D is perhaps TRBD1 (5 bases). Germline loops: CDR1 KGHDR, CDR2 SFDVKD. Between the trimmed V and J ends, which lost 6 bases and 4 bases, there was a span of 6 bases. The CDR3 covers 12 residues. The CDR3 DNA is TGTGCCACCAGTACAGGTAATCAGCCCCAGCATTTT. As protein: CATSTGNQPQHF.

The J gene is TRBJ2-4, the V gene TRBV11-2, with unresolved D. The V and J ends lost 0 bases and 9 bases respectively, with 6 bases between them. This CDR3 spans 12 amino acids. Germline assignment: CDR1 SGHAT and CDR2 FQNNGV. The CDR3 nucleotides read TGTGCCAGCAGCTTAGATCGCGGCATTCAGTACTTC. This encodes CASSLDRGIQYF. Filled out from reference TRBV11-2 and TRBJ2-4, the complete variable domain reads EAGVAQSPRYKIIEKRQSVAFWCNPISGHATLYWYQQILGQGPKLLIQFQNNGVVDDSQLPKDRFSAERLKGVDSTLKIQPAKLEDSAVYLCASSLDRGIQYFGAGTRLSVL.

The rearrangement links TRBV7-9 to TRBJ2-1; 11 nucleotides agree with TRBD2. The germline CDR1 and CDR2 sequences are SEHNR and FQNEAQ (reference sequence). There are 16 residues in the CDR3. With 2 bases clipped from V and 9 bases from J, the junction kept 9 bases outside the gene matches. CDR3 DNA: TGTGCCAGCAGCTTATTAGGTAGCGGGGGGGCCACTGAGCAGTTCTTC. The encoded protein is CASSLLGSGGATEQFF. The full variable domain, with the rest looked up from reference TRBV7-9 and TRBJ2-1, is DTGVSQNPRHKITKRGQNVTFRCDPISEHNRLYWYRQTLGQGPEFLTYFQNEAQLEKSRLLSDRFSAERPKGSFSTLEIQRTEQGDSAMYLCASSLLGSGGATEQFFGPGTRLTVL.

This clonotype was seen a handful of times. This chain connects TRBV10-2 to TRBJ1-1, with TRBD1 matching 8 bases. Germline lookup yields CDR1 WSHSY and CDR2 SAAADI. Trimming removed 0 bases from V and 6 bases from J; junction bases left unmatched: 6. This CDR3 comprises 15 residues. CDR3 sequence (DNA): TGCGCCAGCAGTGAGTCCCGGACAGGGTATCCTGAAGCTTTCTTT. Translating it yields CASSESRTGYPEAFF.

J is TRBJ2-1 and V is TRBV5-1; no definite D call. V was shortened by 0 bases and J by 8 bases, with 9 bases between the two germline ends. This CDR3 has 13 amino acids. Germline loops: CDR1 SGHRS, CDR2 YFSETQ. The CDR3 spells CASSLATQYEQFF. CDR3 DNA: TGCGCCAGCAGCTTGGCCACACAGTATGAGCAGTTCTTC.

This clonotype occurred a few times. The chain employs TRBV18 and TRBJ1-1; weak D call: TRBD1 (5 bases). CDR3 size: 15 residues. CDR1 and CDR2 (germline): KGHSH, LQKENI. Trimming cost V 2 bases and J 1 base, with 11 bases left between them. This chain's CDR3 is CASSPFGGANTEAFF. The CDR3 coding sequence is TGTGCCAGCTCACCATTCGGGGGTGCGAACACTGAAGCTTTCTTT.

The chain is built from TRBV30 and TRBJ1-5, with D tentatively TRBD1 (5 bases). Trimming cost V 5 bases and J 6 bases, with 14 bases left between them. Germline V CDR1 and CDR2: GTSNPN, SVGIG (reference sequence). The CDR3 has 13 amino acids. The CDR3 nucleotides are TGTGCCTGGGAACCACAGGTGGGTCAGCCCCAGCATTTT. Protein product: CAWEPQVGQPQHF.

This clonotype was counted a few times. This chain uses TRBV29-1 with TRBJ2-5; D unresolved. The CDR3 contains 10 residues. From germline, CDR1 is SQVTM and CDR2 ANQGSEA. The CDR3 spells CSASEETQYF. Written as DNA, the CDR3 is TGCAGTGCCTCGGAGGAGACCCAGTACTTC. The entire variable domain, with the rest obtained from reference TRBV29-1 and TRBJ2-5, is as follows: SAVISQKPSRDICQRGTSLTIQCQVDSQVTMMFWYRQQPGQSLTLIATANQGSEATYESGFVIDKFPISRPNLTFSTLTVSNMSPEDSSIYLCSASEETQYFGPGTRLLVL.

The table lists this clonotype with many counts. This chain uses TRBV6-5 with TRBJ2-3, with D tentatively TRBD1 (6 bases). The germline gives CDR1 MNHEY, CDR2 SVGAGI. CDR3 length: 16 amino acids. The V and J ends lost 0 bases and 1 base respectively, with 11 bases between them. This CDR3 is CASSYSRGIGTDTQYF. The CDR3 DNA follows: TGTGCCAGCAGTTACTCGAGGGGGATCGGCACAGATACGCAGTATTTT.